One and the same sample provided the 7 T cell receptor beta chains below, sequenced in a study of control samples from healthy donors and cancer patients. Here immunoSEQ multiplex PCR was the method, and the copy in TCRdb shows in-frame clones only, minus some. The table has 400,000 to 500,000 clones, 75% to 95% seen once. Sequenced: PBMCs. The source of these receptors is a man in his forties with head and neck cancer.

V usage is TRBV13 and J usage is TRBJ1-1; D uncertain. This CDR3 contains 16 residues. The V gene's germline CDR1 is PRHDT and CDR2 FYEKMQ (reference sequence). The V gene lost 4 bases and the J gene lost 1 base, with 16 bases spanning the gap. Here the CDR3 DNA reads TGTGCCAGCAGCTCCCTACCCTTTTCTGAGAACACTGAAGCTTTCTTT. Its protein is CASSSLPFSENTEAFF. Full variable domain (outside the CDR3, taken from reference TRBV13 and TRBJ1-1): AAGVIQSPRHLIKEKRETATLKCYPIPRHDTVYWYQQGPGQDPQFLISFYEKMQSDKGSIPDRFSAQQFSDYHSELNMSSLELGDSALYFCASSSLPFSENTEAFFGQGTRLTVV.

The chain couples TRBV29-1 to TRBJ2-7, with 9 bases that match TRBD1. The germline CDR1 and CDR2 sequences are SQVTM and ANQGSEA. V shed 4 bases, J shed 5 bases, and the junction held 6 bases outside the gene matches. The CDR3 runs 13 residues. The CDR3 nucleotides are TGCAGCGTTGCCGGGACAGGGTGGAACGAGCAGTACTTC. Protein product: CSVAGTGWNEQYF.

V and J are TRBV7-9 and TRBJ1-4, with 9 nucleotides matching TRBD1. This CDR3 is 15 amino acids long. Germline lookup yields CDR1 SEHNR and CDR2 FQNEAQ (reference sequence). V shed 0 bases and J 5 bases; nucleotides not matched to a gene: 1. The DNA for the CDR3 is TGTGCCAGCAGCTTAGCAGGGACAGGGAATGAAAAACTGTTTTTT. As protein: CASSLAGTGNEKLFF.

CDR3 region: CASSSLISEGYTF. In DNA form, the CDR3 reads TGTGCCAGCAGTTCGCTCATTTCGGAGGGCTACACCTTC. The chain is built from TRBV28 and TRBJ1-2; D uncertain. This CDR3 is 13 amino acids long. V was shortened by 4 bases and J by 8 bases, with 14 bases between the two germline ends. In germline, CDR1 is MDHEN, CDR2 SYDVKM.

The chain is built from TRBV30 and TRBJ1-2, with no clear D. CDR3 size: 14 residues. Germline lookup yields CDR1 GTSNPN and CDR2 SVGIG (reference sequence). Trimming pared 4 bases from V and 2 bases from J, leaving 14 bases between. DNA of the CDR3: TGTGCCTGGAATCAGCTAGGGCCGAACTATGGCTACACCTTC. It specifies CAWNQLGPNYGYTF.

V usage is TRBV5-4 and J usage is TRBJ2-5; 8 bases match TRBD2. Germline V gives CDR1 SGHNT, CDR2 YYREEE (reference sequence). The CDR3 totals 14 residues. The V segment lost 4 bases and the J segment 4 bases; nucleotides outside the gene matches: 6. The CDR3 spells CASSTGAGGETQYF. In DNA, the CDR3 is TGTGCCAGCAGCACGGGGGCGGGGGGAGAGACCCAGTACTTC.

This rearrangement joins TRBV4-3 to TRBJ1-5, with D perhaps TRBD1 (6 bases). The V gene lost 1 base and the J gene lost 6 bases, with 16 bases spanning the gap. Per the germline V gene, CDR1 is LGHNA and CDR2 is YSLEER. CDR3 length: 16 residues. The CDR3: CASSQGLRQVGQPQHF. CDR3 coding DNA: TGCGCCAGCAGCCAAGGGCTGCGACAGGTCGGTCAGCCCCAGCATTTT.